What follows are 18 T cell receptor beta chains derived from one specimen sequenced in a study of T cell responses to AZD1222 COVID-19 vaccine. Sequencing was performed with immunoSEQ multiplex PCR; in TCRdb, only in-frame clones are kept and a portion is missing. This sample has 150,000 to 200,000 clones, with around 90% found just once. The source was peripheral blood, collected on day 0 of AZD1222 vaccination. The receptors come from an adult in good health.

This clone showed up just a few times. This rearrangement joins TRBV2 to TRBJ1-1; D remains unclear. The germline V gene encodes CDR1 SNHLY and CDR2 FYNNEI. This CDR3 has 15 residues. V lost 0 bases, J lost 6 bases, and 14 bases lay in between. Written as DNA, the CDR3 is TGTGCCAGCAGTGAAGCAAGGATAGGGTCCTCTGAAGCTTTCTTT. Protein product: CASSEARIGSSEAFF.

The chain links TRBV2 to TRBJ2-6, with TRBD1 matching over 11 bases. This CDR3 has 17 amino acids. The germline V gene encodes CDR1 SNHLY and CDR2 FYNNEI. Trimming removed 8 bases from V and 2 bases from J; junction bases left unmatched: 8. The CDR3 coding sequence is TGTGCCAGCGCCGGCGGGACAGGGGGTCCTGGGGCCAACGTCCTGACTTTC. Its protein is CASAGGTGGPGANVLTF. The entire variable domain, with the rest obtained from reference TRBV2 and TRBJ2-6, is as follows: EPEVTQTPSHQVTQMGQEVILRCVPISNHLYFYWYRQILGQKVEFLVSFYNNEISEKSEIFDDQFSVERPDGSNFTLKIRSTKLEDSAMYFCASAGGTGGPGANVLTFGAGSRLTVL.

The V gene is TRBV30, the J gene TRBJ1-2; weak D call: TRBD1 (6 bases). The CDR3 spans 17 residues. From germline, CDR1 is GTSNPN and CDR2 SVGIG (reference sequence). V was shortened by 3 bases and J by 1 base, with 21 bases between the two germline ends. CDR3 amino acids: CAWSKKTPGAHNYGYTF. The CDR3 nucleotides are TGTGCCTGGAGCAAGAAGACCCCGGGGGCCCATAACTATGGCTACACCTTC.

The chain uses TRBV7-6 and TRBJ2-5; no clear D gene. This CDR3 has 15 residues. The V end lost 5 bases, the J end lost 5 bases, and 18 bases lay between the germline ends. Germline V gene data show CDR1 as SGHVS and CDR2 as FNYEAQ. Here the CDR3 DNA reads TGTGCCAGCAGCCCCAACACCCCACCTTCGGAGACCCAGTACTTC. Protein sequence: CASSPNTPPSETQYF.

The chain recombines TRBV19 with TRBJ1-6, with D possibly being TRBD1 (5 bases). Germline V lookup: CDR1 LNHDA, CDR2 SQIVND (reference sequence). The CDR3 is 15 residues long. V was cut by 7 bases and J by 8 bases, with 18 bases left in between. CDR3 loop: CASTRRQGVDSPLHF. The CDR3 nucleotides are TGTGCCAGTACCCGCCGGCAGGGCGTCGATTCACCCCTCCACTTT.

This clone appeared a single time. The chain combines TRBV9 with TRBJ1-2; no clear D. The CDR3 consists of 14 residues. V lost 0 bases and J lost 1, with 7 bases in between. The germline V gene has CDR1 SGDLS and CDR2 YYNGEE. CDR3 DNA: TGTGCCAGCAGCGTAGACCACCGTAACTATGGCTACACCTTC. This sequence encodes CASSVDHRNYGYTF. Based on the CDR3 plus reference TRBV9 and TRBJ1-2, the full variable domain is DSGVTQTPKHLITATGQRVTLRCSPRSGDLSVYWYQQSLDQGLQFLIQYYNGEERAKGNILERFSAQQFPDLHSELNLSSLELGDSALYFCASSVDHRNYGYTFGSGTRLTVV.

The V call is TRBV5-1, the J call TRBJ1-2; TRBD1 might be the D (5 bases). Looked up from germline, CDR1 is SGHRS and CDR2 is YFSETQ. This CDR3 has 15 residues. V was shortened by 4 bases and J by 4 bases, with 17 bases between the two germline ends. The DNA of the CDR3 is TGCGCCAGCAGCGATGGCAGAACAGGCTCCTATGGCTACACCTTC. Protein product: CASSDGRTGSYGYTF. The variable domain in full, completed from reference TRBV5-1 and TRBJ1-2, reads KAGVTQTPRYLIKTRGQQVTLSCSPISGHRSVSWYQQTPGQGLQFLFEYFSETQRNKGNFPGRFSGRQFSNSRSEMNVSTLELGDSALYLCASSDGRTGSYGYTFGSGTRLTVV.

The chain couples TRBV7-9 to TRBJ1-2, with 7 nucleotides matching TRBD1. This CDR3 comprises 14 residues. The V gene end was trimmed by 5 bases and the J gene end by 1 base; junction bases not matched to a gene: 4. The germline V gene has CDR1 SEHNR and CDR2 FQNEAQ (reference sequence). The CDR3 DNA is TGTGCCAGCAGCGGGGGGACAGTTAACTATGGCTACACCTTC. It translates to CASSGGTVNYGYTF.

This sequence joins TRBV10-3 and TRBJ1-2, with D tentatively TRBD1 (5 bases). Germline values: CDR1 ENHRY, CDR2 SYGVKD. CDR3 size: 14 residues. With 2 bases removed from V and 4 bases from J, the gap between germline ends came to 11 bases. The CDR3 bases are TGTGCCATCAGTGAGCCCGGGGACGGCTATGGCTACACCTTC. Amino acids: CAISEPGDGYGYTF.

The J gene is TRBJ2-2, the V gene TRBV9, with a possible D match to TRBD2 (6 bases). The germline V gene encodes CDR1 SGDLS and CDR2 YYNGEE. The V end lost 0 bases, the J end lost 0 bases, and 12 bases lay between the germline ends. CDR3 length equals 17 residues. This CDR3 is CASSVATGGSNTGELFF. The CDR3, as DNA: TGTGCCAGCAGCGTAGCTACTGGAGGGTCGAACACCGGGGAGCTGTTTTTT.

CDR3: CASSEPPYNEQFF. In nucleotides, the CDR3 is TGTGCCAGCAGTGAACCGCCCTACAATGAGCAGTTCTTC. V and J are TRBV6-4 and TRBJ2-1, with D unresolved. Germline assignment: CDR1 MRHNA and CDR2 SNTAGT. Trimming pared 3 bases from V and 2 bases from J, leaving 5 bases between. CDR3 length: 13 amino acids.

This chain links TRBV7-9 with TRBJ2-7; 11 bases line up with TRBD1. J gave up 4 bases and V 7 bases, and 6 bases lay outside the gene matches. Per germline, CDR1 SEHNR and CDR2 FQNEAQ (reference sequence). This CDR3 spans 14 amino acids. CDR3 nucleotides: TGTGCCAGCACCTCGGGACAGGGGGAATACGAGCAGTACTTC. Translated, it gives CASTSGQGEYEQYF.

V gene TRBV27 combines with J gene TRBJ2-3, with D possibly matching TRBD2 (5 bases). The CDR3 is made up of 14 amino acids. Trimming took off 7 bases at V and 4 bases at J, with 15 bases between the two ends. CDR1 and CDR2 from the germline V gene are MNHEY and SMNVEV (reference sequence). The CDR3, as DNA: TGTGCCAGCACCAACGGGATGACCCCAGATACGCAGTATTTT. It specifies CASTNGMTPDTQYF.

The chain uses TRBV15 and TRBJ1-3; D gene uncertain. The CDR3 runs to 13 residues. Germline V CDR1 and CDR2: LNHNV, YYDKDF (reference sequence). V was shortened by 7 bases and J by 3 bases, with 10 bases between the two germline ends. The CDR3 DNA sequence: TGTGCCACCATGAGGGCGGGTGGAAACACCATATATTTT. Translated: CATMRAGGNTIYF.

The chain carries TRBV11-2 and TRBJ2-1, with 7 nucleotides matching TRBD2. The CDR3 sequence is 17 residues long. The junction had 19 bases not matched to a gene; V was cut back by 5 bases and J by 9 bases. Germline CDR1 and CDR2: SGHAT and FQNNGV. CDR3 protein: CASSESRRLAPLPEQFF. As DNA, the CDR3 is TGTGCCAGCAGCGAGTCGCGGCGACTAGCCCCCCTTCCTGAGCAGTTCTTC.

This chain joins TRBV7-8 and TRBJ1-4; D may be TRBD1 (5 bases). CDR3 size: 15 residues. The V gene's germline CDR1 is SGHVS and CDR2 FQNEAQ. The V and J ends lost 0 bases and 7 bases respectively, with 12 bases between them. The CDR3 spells CASSLAAQGGEKLFF. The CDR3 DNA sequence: TGTGCCAGCAGCTTAGCGGCCCAGGGTGGTGAAAAACTGTTTTTT. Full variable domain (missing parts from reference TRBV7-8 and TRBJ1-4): GAGVSQSPRYKVAKRGQDVALRCDPISGHVSLFWYQQALGQGPEFLTYFQNEAQLDKSGLPSDRFFAERPEGSVSTLKIQRTQQEDSAVYLCASSLAAQGGEKLFFGSGTQLSVL.

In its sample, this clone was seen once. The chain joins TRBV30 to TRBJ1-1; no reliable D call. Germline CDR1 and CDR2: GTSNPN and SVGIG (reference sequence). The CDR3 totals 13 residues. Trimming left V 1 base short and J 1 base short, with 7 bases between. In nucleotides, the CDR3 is TGTGCCTGGAGTGGCCCGGCGAACACTGAAGCTTTCTTT. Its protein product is CAWSGPANTEAFF.

Here the CDR3 DNA reads TGTGCCAGCAGCCCCGAGGGGGTGGGCACTGAAGCTTTCTTT. Its protein product is CASSPEGVGTEAFF. V and J are TRBV6-4 and TRBJ1-1, with a tentative D call TRBD1 (6 bases). V was cut by 6 bases and J by 4 bases, with 15 bases left in between. The CDR3 is made up of 14 amino acids. Germline CDR1 MRHNA, CDR2 SNTAGT.